A single T cell receptor (beta chain) is shown here with its context. This sample stems from a study of CD4 and CD8 cells across lung adenocarcinoma regions. Donors had localized lung adenocarcinoma, a non-small cell lung cancer. A single record per CDR3 protein comes from TCRdb applying MiXCR to the PCR reads. The sample yields approximately 24,000 distinct CDR3 sequences, around 50% seen once. Germline V gene sequence: CDR1 LNHNV, CDR2 YYDKDF (reference sequence). The CDR3 has 21 amino acids. The sequenced material came from CD8+ T cells from the center of a lung tumor. The chain employs TRBV15 and TRBJ2-1; the D gene could be TRBD1 or TRBD2 (6 bases each). TRBJ2-7 explains the end of the DNA better; the J call may be wrong. The origin of this receptor is a male donor with lung adenocarcinoma. The CD4 and CD8 labels of this study may be unreliable. CDR3 region: CATSRRPGQVPAGSSYNEQYF. The DNA for the CDR3 is TGTGCCACCAGCAGGCGACCGGGACAAGTGCCGGCCGGGAGCTCCTACAATGAGCAGTACTTC.